These T cell receptor beta chains were read from a single sample in a study of post-analysis software for immune sequencing data. TCRdb re-derived calls from the PCR reads in MiXCR, one entry per CDR3 protein. In the table there are roughly 800,000 distinct CDR3 sequences, about 57% of which are singletons. The specimen sequenced was blood. These receptors all stem from a girl aged 5 to 17 with multiple sclerosis. The CDR3 runs from the conserved cysteine through the conserved F or W. D genes are given only for firm matches. For some rows the clone size is stated as once, few or many, or as a class when expanded; others skip it.

j_call,v_call,clone_size,cdr3_length,d_call,cdr3_aa,cdr3_nt
TRBJ2-1,TRBV9,.,12,.,CASSVNPAEQFF,TGTGCCAGCAGCGTGAATCCCGCGGAGCAGTTCTTC
TRBJ2-5,TRBV11-3,.,15,.,CASSAGGASLETQYF,TGTGCCAGCAGCGCAGGTGGAGCTAGCCTAGAGACCCAGTACTTC
TRBJ2-7,TRBV7-9,.,14,TRBD1,CASSSPGQFHEQYF,TGTGCCAGCAGCTCCCCGGGACAGTTCCACGAGCAGTACTTC
TRBJ2-7,TRBV12-3/TRBV12-4,.,17,.,CASSQQVWGTLFSEQYF,TGTGCCAGCAGTCAACAGGTCTGGGGCACCCTTTTCTCCGAGCAGTACTTC
TRBJ1-2,TRBV29-1,.,11,.,CSVESSYGYTF,TGCAGCGTTGAATCCAGCTATGGCTACACCTTC
TRBJ2-1,TRBV5-6,.,13,.,CASSLFRANEQFF,TGTGCCAGCAGCTTGTTCAGAGCGAATGAGCAGTTCTTC
TRBJ2-7,TRBV20-1,.,14,.,CSTSPAGDSYEQYF,TGCAGTACTAGTCCCGCAGGCGACAGCTACGAGCAGTACTTC
TRBJ2-7,TRBV19,.,14,TRBD1,CASTQGAYSYEQYF,TGTGCCAGTACCCAGGGGGCATACTCCTACGAGCAGTACTTC
TRBJ1-2,TRBV5-5,.,15,.,CASSFIGRENYGYTF,TGTGCCAGCAGCTTTATCGGACGGGAGAACTATGGCTACACCTTC
TRBJ1-2,TRBV7-8,.,15,TRBD1,CASSLVNTGDYGYTF,TGTGCCAGCAGCTTAGTAAATACAGGGGACTATGGCTACACCTTC
TRBJ1-1,TRBV9,.,18,.,CASSVPRDIGPPNTEAFF,TGTGCCAGCAGCGTACCCCGGGACATCGGCCCCCCGAACACTGAAGCTTTCTTT
TRBJ2-7,TRBV4-1,once,16,TRBD2,CASSQETGGLSYEQYF,TGCGCCAGCAGCCAAGAGACGGGAGGCCTCTCCTACGAGCAGTACTTC
TRBJ1-6,TRBV10-3,.,13,.,CAITPDRHSPLHF,TGTGCCATCACACCTGACCGGCATTCACCCCTCCACTTT
TRBJ2-7,TRBV10-3,.,12,.,CAISDKTYEQYF,TGTGCCATCAGTGATAAGACCTACGAGCAGTACTTC
TRBJ2-1,TRBV12-3/TRBV12-4,.,13,TRBD2,CASSFRGRDEQFF,TGTGCCAGCAGTTTCAGAGGGAGGGATGAGCAGTTCTTC
TRBJ2-1,TRBV29-1,.,14,TRBD1,CSVPDRISYNEQFF,TGCAGCGTGCCGGACAGGATCTCCTACAATGAGCAGTTCTTC
TRBJ1-2,TRBV4-1,.,16,.,CASSQGWAGARHGYTF,TGCGCCAGCAGCCAAGGGTGGGCAGGGGCGCGCCATGGCTACACCTTC
TRBJ2-3,TRBV6-2/TRBV6-3,.,11,.,CASIRGDTQYF,TGTGCCAGCATCCGCGGAGATACGCAGTATTTT
TRBJ1-1,TRBV5-1,.,17,TRBD1,CASSLDRGRLTGTEAFF,TGCGCCAGCAGCTTGGACAGGGGGCGATTGACGGGCACTGAAGCTTTCTTT
TRBJ2-1,TRBV20-1,.,14,.,CSARGTVFYNEQFF,TGCAGTGCTAGAGGGACAGTGTTCTACAATGAGCAGTTCTTC
TRBJ2-1,TRBV7-2,.,19,TRBD2,CASSGGGLAILRSYNEQFF,TGTGCCAGCAGCGGGGGGGGACTAGCGATCCTCCGCTCCTACAATGAGCAGTTCTTC
TRBJ2-3,TRBV25-1,few,14,TRBD2,CASRGGSSTDTQYF,TGTGCCAGCAGGGGGGGGTCCAGCACAGATACGCAGTATTTT
TRBJ1-1,TRBV7-8,.,14,.,CASSLARFDGEAFF,TGTGCCAGCAGCTTAGCGCGCTTCGACGGTGAAGCTTTCTTT
TRBJ2-7,TRBV27,.,16,TRBD2,CASSLLGTSGIYEQYF,TGTGCCAGCAGTTTGCTGGGGACTAGCGGGATCTACGAGCAGTACTTC
TRBJ2-1,TRBV27,.,13,.,CASSTTPWSEQFF,TGTGCCAGCAGTACTACTCCGTGGAGTGAGCAGTTCTTC
TRBJ2-7,TRBV4-2,.,19,TRBD2,CASSQEGTSGGLLSYEQYF,TGTGCCAGCAGCCAAGAGGGGACTAGCGGGGGGCTTCTCAGCTACGAGCAGTACTTC
TRBJ2-1,TRBV29-1,.,11,TRBD2,CSGATSPTQVF,TGCAGCGGAGCGACTAGCCCAACGCAGGTCTTC
TRBJ2-5,TRBV29-1,few,14,TRBD1,CSASRTGGQETQYF,TGCAGCGCGTCCCGAACAGGGGGCCAAGAGACCCAGTACTTC
TRBJ2-7,TRBV4-2,few,15,TRBD2,CASSQGGLAPYEQYF,TGTGCCAGCAGCCAAGGGGGACTAGCTCCGTACGAGCAGTACTTC
TRBJ2-7,TRBV6-6,.,13,.,CASKTGVSYEQYF,TGTGCCAGCAAGACAGGCGTCTCCTACGAGCAGTACTTC
TRBJ2-1,TRBV6-2/TRBV6-3,once,15,.,CASSYSNLGMNEQFF,TGTGCCAGCAGTTACTCGAATCTGGGCATGAATGAGCAGTTCTTC
TRBJ2-2,TRBV4-1,.,18,TRBD1,CASSQGPPGTGMTGELFF,TGCGCCAGCAGCCAAGGGCCCCCCGGGACAGGGATGACCGGGGAGCTGTTTTTT
TRBJ1-5,TRBV20-1,.,14,TRBD1,CSAREGQGGQPQHF,TGCAGTGCTAGAGAGGGACAGGGAGGTCAGCCCCAGCATTTT
TRBJ2-1,TRBV12-3/TRBV12-4,few,12,.,CASRTGTYEQFF,TGTGCCAGCAGAACCGGGACCTATGAGCAGTTCTTC
TRBJ1-2,TRBV29-1,few,12,.,CSDMGTNYGYTF,TGCAGCGACATGGGGACTAACTATGGCTACACCTTC
TRBJ2-5,TRBV7-3,.,13,TRBD1,CASSLVTGGFQYF,TGTGCCAGCAGCTTAGTTACAGGGGGGTTCCAGTACTTC
TRBJ1-5,TRBV12-3/TRBV12-4,.,16,.,CASSHYGGLSNQPQHF,TGTGCCAGCAGCCATTACGGGGGCTTAAGCAATCAGCCCCAGCATTTT
TRBJ2-5,TRBV15,.,16,.,CATSRVEGERNYEQYF,TGTGCCACCAGCAGAGTCGAAGGGGAGCGTAACTATGAGCAGTACTTC
TRBJ2-7,TRBV7-9,.,14,TRBD1,CASSTRDRANEQYF,TGTGCCAGCAGCACCCGGGACAGGGCCAACGAGCAGTACTTC
TRBJ2-7,TRBV5-1,many,11,.,CASSLLGEQYF,TGCGCCAGCAGCTTGCTAGGAGAGCAGTACTTC
TRBJ2-1,TRBV20-1,.,17,TRBD2,CSARGPRLAGRGNEQFF,TGCAGTGCTAGAGGCCCTAGGCTAGCGGGGAGGGGGAATGAGCAGTTCTTC
TRBJ1-2,TRBV18,few,14,.,CASSPSGAVYGYTF,TGTGCCAGCTCACCATCCGGAGCCGTCTATGGCTACACCTTC
TRBJ2-1,TRBV7-9,.,14,.,CASSLLGGVNEQFF,TGTGCCAGCAGCCTACTCGGGGGCGTAAATGAGCAGTTCTTC
TRBJ2-7,TRBV7-9,.,14,TRBD1,CASSLARQGDEQYF,TGTGCCAGCAGCTTAGCCCGACAGGGGGACGAGCAGTACTTC
TRBJ2-4,TRBV7-6,.,15,.,CAGSPQEPAKNIQYF,TGTGCCGGCAGCCCGCAGGAGCCAGCCAAAAACATTCAGTACTTC
TRBJ2-7,TRBV7-2,.,14,.,CASSLVLNGYEQYF,TGTGCCAGCAGCTTAGTCTTGAACGGGTACGAGCAGTACTTC
TRBJ1-2,TRBV6-6,few,15,.,CASSPAGPTNYGYTF,TGTGCCAGCAGTCCCGCGGGACCCACTAACTATGGCTACACCTTC
TRBJ2-7,TRBV6-2/TRBV6-3,many,12,.,CASSGTAYEQYF,TGTGCCAGCAGTGGAACAGCCTACGAGCAGTACTTC
TRBJ1-2,TRBV3-1,few,15,.,CASSQVMGRNYGYTF,TGTGCCAGCAGCCAAGTTATGGGACGTAACTATGGCTACACCTTC
TRBJ2-7,TRBV4-2,few,15,.,CASSLKEGEGHEQYF,TGTGCCAGCAGCCTGAAGGAGGGGGAGGGCCACGAGCAGTACTTC
TRBJ2-5,TRBV7-8,.,17,.,CASSSPGASKYQETQYF,TGTGCCAGCAGCTCGCCAGGGGCCAGCAAGTACCAAGAGACCCAGTACTTC
TRBJ2-1,TRBV9,few,15,.,CASSPKPRQDNEQFF,TGTGCCAGCAGCCCCAAACCACGACAGGACAATGAGCAGTTCTTC